This T cell receptor beta chain was captured in a study of blood T cell repertoires in COVID-19. Sequencing was performed with immunoSEQ multiplex PCR; in TCRdb, only in-frame clones are kept and a portion is missing. The table includes about 56,000 clones, roughly 78% detected once. Germline CDR1 reads MGHRA; CDR2 reads YSYEKL. This CDR3 is built from 15 residues. V was pared by 3 bases and J by 4 bases, with 12 bases between. The V gene is TRBV4-1, the J gene TRBJ1-4; no firm D call. This clonotype originated in a woman at least 80 years old with acute or convalescent COVID-19. Sequenced input: peripheral blood. The CDR3 is CASSHGTANNEKLFF. The CDR3 DNA reads TGCGCCAGCAGCCATGGTACAGCTAATAATGAAAAACTGTTTTTT.